In its sample, the clone carrying this T cell receptor beta chain was seen once. Its antigen is still unknown. This sample was included in a study of OX40 agonist ivuxolimab in advanced cancers. Study overall: Three patients responded partially, comprising one with hepatocellular carcinoma and two with cutaneous melanoma. The study, taken as a whole, reports: Normalized T-cell clonal expansion was also low in a subset of nonresponders. The work left the antigen specificity of expanded peripheral T cells undetermined.

Sequencing used immunoSEQ multiplex PCR; TCRdb keeps in-frame clones, though not all of them. The data contain about 120,000 clones, 85% to 90% of them seen just once; the ten biggest clones take up under 0.7%. This sequence originates from an adult with an advanced solid tumor such as melanoma, head and neck, liver or kidney cancer. The sequences come from CD4+ or CD8+ T cells sorted from blood, collected in a trial of the OX40 agonist ivuxolimab.

The CDR3 DNA reads as TGTGCCAGCAGCCCCCCAGGGGGCGCGAGTATTGAGCAGTTCTTC. This gives the protein CASSPPGGASIEQFF. The chain combines TRBV28 with TRBJ2-1, with TRBD1 matching over 8 bases. The CDR3 runs 15 residues. V trimming: 6 bases; J trimming: 9 bases; junction bases outside the gene matches: 13. Germline CDR1 MDHEN, CDR2 SYDVKM.